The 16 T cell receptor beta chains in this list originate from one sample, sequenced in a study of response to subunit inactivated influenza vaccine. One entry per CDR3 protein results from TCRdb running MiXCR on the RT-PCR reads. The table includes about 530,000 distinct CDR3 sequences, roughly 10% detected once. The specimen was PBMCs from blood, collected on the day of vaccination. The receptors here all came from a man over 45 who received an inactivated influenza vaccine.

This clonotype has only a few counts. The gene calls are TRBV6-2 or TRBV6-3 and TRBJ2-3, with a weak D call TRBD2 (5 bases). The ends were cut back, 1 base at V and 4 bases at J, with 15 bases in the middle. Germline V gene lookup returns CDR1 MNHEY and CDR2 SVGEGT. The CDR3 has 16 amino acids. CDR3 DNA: TGTGCCAGCAGTTACTTTCGGGATTTCGCAGCAGATACGCAGTATTTT. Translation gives CASSYFRDFAADTQYF.

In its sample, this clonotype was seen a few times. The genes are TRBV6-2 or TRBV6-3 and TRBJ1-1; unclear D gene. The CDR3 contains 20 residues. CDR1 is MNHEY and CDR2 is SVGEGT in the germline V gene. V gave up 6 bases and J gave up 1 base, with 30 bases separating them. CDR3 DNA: TGTGCCAGCAGCCCTATCGGGTTTCTACGGGCTCTCCCTCCGAACACTGAAGCTTTCTTT. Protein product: CASSPIGFLRALPPNTEAFF.

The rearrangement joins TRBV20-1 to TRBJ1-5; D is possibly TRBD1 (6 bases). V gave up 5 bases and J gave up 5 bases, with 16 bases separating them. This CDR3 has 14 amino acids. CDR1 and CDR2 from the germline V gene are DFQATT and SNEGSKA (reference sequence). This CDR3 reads CSAFLRGGYQPQHF. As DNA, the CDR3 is TGCAGTGCTTTCTTAAGGGGGGGTTATCAGCCCCAGCATTTT.

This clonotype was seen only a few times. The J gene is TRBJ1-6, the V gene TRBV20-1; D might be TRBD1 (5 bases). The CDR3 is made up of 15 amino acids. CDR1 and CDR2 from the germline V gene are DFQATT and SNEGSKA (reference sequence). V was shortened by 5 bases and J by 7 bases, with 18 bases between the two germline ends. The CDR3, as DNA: TGCAGTGCTGCCCTCGGGGCCGGCAGAAATTCACCCCTCCACTTT. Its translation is CSAALGAGRNSPLHF.

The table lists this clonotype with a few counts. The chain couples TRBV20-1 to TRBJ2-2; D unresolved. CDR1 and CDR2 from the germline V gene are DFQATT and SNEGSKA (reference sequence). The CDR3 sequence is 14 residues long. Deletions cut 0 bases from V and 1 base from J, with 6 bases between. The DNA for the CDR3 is TGCAGTGCTAGAGATCGGAGGAACACCGGGGAGCTGTTTTTT. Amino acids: CSARDRRNTGELFF.

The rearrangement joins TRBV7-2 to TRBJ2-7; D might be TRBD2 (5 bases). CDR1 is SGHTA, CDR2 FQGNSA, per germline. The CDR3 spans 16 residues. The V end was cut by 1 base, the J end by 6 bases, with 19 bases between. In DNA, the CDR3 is TGTGCCAGCAGCTTAGTCCTAGCCGCCTCTTCACGCGAGCAGTACTTC. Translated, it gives CASSLVLAASSREQYF.

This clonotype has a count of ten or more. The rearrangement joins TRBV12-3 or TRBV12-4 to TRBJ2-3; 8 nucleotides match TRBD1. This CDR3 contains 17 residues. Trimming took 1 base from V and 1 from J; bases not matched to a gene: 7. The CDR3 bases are TGTGCCAGCAGTTTAGGGCTCCCCAGGGGGCGCACAGATACGCAGTATTTT. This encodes CASSLGLPRGRTDTQYF.

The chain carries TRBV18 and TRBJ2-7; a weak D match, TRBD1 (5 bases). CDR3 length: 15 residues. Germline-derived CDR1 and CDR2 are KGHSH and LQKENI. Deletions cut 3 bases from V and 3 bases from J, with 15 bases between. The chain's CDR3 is CASSPKGNSLYEQYF. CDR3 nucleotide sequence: TGTGCCAGCTCACCGAAGGGGAATTCACTCTACGAGCAGTACTTC.

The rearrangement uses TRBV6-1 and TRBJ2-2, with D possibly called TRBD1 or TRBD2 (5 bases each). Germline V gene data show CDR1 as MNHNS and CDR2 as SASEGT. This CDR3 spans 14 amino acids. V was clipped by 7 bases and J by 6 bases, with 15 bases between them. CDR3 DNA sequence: TGTGCCAGCATAAGGGACCCGTCGGCCGGGGAGCTGTTTTTT. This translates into CASIRDPSAGELFF.

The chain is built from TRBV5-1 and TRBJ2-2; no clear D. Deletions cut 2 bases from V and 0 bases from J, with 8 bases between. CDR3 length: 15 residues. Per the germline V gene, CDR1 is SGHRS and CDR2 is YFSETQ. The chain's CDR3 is CASSFDFANTGELFF. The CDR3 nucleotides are TGCGCCAGCAGCTTTGACTTCGCGAACACCGGGGAGCTGTTTTTT.

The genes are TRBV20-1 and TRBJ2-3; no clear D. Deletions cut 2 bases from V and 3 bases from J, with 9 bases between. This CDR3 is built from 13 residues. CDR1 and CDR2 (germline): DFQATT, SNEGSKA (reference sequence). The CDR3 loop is CSARTVETDTQYF. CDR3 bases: TGCAGTGCTAGAACAGTGGAAACAGATACGCAGTATTTT.

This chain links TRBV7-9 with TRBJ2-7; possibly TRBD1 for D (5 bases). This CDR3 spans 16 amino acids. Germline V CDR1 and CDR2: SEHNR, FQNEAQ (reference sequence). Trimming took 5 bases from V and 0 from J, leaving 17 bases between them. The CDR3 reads CASSPVLGPSSYEQYF. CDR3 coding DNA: TGTGCCAGCAGCCCAGTTCTGGGGCCTAGCTCCTACGAGCAGTACTTC.

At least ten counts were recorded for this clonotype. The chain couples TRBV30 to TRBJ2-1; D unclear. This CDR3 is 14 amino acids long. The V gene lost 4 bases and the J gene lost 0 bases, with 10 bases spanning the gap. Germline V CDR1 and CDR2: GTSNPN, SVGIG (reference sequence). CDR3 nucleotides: TGTGCCTGGACTGACCGAAACTCCTACAATGAGCAGTTCTTC. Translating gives CAWTDRNSYNEQFF. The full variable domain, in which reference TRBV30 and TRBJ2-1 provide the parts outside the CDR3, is SQTIHQWPATLVQPVGSPLSLECTVEGTSNPNLYWYRQAAGRGLQLLFYSVGIGQISSEVPQNLSASRPQDRQFILSSKKLLLSDSGFYLCAWTDRNSYNEQFFGPGTRLTVL.

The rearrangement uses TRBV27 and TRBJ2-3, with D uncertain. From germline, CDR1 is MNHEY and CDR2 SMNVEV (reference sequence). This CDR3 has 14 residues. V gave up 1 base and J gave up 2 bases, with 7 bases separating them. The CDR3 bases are TGTGCCAGCAGTTTATTTGGGTACACAGATACGCAGTATTTT. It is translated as CASSLFGYTDTQYF.

CDR3 loop: CASRDQGTGELFF. The DNA of the CDR3 is TGTGCCAGCAGGGATCAGGGGACCGGGGAGCTGTTTTTT. V is TRBV2 and J is TRBJ2-2; D is perhaps TRBD1 (6 bases). Germline CDR1 reads SNHLY; CDR2 reads FYNNEI. This CDR3 contains 13 residues. Trimming shortened V by 6 bases and J by 5 bases, and 10 bases separated the two germline ends.

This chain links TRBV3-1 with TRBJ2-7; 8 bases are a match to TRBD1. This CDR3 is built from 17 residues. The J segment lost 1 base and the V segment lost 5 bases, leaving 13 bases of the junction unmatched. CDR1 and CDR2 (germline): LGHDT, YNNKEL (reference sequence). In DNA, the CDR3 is TGTGCCAGCAGCAGGGCCGCTTTGGACAGGGTATCCTACGAGCAGTACTTC. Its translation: CASSRAALDRVSYEQYF.